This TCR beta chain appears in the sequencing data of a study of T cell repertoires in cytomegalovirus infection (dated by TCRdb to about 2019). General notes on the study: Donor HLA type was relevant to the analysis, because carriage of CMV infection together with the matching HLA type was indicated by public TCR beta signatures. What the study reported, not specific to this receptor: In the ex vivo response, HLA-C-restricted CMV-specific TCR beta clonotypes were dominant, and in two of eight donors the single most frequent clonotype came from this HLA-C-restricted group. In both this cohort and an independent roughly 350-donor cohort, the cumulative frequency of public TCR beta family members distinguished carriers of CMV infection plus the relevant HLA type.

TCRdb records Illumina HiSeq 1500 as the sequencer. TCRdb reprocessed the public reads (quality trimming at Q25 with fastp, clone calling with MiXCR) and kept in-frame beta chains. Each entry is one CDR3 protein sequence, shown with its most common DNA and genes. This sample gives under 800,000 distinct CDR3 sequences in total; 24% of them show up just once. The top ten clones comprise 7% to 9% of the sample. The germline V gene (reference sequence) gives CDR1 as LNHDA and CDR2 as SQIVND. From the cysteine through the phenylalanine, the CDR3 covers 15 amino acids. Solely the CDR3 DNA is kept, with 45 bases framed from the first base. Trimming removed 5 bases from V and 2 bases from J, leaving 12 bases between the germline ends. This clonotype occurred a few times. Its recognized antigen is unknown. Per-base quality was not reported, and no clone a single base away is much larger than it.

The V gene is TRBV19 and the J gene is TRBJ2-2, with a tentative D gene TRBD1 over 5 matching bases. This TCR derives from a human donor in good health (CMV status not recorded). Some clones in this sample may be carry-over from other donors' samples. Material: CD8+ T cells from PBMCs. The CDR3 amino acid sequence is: CASSSQATNTGELFF. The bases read TGTGCCAGTAGTTCACAGGCTACCAACACCGGGGAGCTGTTTTTT.